The clone carrying this TCR beta chain was picked up a small number of times. Its antigen is not known. The data originate from a study of human T cells and chemical hapten exposure. Study-wide results and limits: TCRs above 1 in 1000 frequency did not change with DPC sensitization.

From the RACE reads, TCRdb called clonotypes with MiXCR, one entry per CDR3 protein. The sample shows roughly 130,000 distinct CDR3 sequences, more than 7.5% of them seen only once. Stated time point: healthy volunteer bleed at 2 weeks. Total RNA came from unfractionated whole blood. Losses at the gene ends were 1 base for V and 5 bases for J; bases not matched to a gene: 4. Germline V gene lookup returns CDR1 KGHDR and CDR2 SFDVKD. The CDR3 spans 15 residues. The gene calls are TRBV24-1 and TRBJ2-1; 7 nucleotides match TRBD2. The source material was whole blood. This clonotype was sampled from a male donor in good health. Some clones in this sample may be carry-over from other donors' samples. The CDR3 DNA reads as TGTGCCACCAGTGATTTAAGGACTAGGGACAATGAGCAGTTCTTC. It codes for CATSDLRTRDNEQFF.